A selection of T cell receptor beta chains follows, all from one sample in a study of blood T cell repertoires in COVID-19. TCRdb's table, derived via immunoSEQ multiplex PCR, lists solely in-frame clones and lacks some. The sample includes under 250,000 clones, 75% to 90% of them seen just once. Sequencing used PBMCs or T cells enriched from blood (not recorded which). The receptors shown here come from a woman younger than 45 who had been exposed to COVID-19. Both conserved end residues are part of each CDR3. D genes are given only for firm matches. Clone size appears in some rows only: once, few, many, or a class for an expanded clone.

CDR3aa: CASSPRGQPEAFF
CDR3nt: TGTGCCAGCTCACCACGGGGACAGCCTGAAGCTTTCTTT
j_gene: TRBJ1-1
abundance: NA
v_gene: TRBV18
d_gene: TRBD1

CDR3aa: CASSEWTGDYGYTF
CDR3nt: TGCGCCAGCAGCGAGTGGACAGGGGACTATGGCTACACCTTC
j_gene: TRBJ1-2
abundance: NA
v_gene: TRBV4-1
d_gene: TRBD1

CDR3aa: CASSLASGVTEAFF
CDR3nt: TGTGCCAGCAGCTTAGCGAGCGGGGTCACTGAAGCTTTCTTT
j_gene: TRBJ1-1
abundance: NA
v_gene: TRBV7-9
d_gene: NA

CDR3aa: CARSGRVSGELFF
CDR3nt: TGTGCCAGAAGCGGCAGGGTTTCCGGGGAGCTGTTTTTT
j_gene: TRBJ2-2
abundance: NA
v_gene: TRBV5-3
d_gene: NA

CDR3aa: CASSIGGDRDANTEAFF
CDR3nt: TGTGCCAGCAGCATAGGAGGGGACAGGGATGCGAACACTGAAGCTTTCTTT
j_gene: TRBJ1-1
abundance: NA
v_gene: TRBV7-6
d_gene: TRBD1

CDR3aa: CASSLHGGETQYF
CDR3nt: TGTGCCAGCAGCTTACACGGAGGGGAGACCCAGTACTTC
j_gene: TRBJ2-5
abundance: NA
v_gene: TRBV5-4
d_gene: NA

CDR3aa: CASRNRANTEAFF
CDR3nt: TGTGCCAGCAGGAACAGGGCGAACACTGAAGCTTTCTTT
j_gene: TRBJ1-1
abundance: NA
v_gene: TRBV12-3/TRBV12-4
d_gene: NA

CDR3aa: CASSLRQGLRETQYF
CDR3nt: TGCGCCAGCAGCCTACGACAGGGTTTGCGAGAGACCCAGTACTTC
j_gene: TRBJ2-5
abundance: NA
v_gene: TRBV5-1
d_gene: TRBD1

CDR3aa: CASKSYRGRFEKLFF
CDR3nt: TGTGCCAGCAAATCTTACAGGGGGCGGTTTGAAAAACTGTTTTTT
j_gene: TRBJ1-4
abundance: NA
v_gene: TRBV27
d_gene: TRBD1

CDR3aa: CASSPTRKREGPPGELFF
CDR3nt: TGTGCCAGCAGCCCCACAAGGAAGCGGGAGGGCCCCCCCGGGGAGCTGTTTTTT
j_gene: TRBJ2-2
abundance: NA
v_gene: TRBV9
d_gene: TRBD2

CDR3aa: CASSWTLGRNQETQYF
CDR3nt: TGTGCCAGCAGCTGGACGCTGGGGCGGAACCAAGAGACCCAGTACTTC
j_gene: TRBJ2-5
abundance: NA
v_gene: TRBV28
d_gene: NA

CDR3aa: CASSPSSYEQYF
CDR3nt: TGTGCCAGCTCACCGAGCTCCTACGAGCAGTACTTC
j_gene: TRBJ2-7
abundance: NA
v_gene: TRBV18
d_gene: NA

CDR3aa: CASSAPLAGGNNEQFF
CDR3nt: TGTGCCAGCAGTGCCCCACTAGCGGGAGGTAACAATGAGCAGTTCTTC
j_gene: TRBJ2-1
abundance: NA
v_gene: TRBV6-1
d_gene: TRBD2

CDR3aa: CASSMALLRGLETQYF
CDR3nt: TGTGCCAGTAGTATGGCCCTCCTCAGGGGGCTCGAGACCCAGTACTTC
j_gene: TRBJ2-5
abundance: NA
v_gene: TRBV19
d_gene: TRBD1

CDR3aa: CASSDGRASTDTQYF
CDR3nt: TGTGCCAGCAGTGACGGGAGGGCTAGCACAGATACGCAGTATTTT
j_gene: TRBJ2-3
abundance: NA
v_gene: TRBV6-4
d_gene: TRBD2

CDR3aa: CASSPSDRVYEQYF
CDR3nt: TGTGCCAGCAGTCCCTCGGACAGGGTCTACGAGCAGTACTTC
j_gene: TRBJ2-7
abundance: NA
v_gene: TRBV6-5
d_gene: TRBD1

CDR3aa: CAINPTGSGEKLFF
CDR3nt: TGTGCCATCAATCCGACAGGGTCAGGCGAAAAACTGTTTTTT
j_gene: TRBJ1-4
abundance: NA
v_gene: TRBV10-3
d_gene: TRBD1

CDR3aa: CASSLSFSCTDTFRKETQYF
CDR3nt: TGTGCCAGCAGTTTATCATTTTCTTGCACAGATACCTTTCGAAAAGAGACCCAGTACTTC
j_gene: TRBJ2-5
abundance: NA
v_gene: TRBV27
d_gene: NA

CDR3aa: CASSPGQAYSPLHF
CDR3nt: TGTGCCAGCAGCCCGGGACAGGCGTATTCACCCCTCCACTTT
j_gene: TRBJ1-6
abundance: few
v_gene: TRBV7-9
d_gene: TRBD1

CDR3aa: CASSQESAGRGAFF
CDR3nt: TGTGCCAGCAGCCAAGAAAGCGCGGGCAGGGGAGCTTTCTTT
j_gene: TRBJ1-1
abundance: NA
v_gene: TRBV3-1/TRBV3-2
d_gene: NA

CDR3aa: CASSIPPFQPQHF
CDR3nt: TGTGCCAGTAGTATTCCCCCGTTTCAGCCCCAGCATTTT
j_gene: TRBJ1-5
abundance: NA
v_gene: TRBV19
d_gene: NA

CDR3aa: CASSKGQPRDTEAFF
CDR3nt: TGTGCCAGCAGCAAGGGACAGCCAAGGGACACTGAAGCTTTCTTT
j_gene: TRBJ1-1
abundance: NA
v_gene: TRBV5-6
d_gene: TRBD1

CDR3aa: CASSLTSGRTDTQYF
CDR3nt: TGCGCCAGCAGCTTGACTAGCGGGCGCACAGATACGCAGTATTTT
j_gene: TRBJ2-3
abundance: NA
v_gene: TRBV5-1
d_gene: TRBD2

CDR3aa: CASSFIDSGANVLTF
CDR3nt: TGTGCCAGCAGCTTTATAGACTCTGGGGCCAACGTCCTGACTTTC
j_gene: TRBJ2-6
abundance: NA
v_gene: TRBV5-5
d_gene: NA